The 9 T cell receptor beta chains listed next were all sequenced from one sample in a study of T-cell reconstitution after alpha-beta-depleted transplantation in children. Unique molecular identifiers were incorporated when the TCRbeta library was constructed. TCRdb called the PCR reads again in MiXCR, with one record for every CDR3 protein. The sample gives around 250,000 distinct CDR3 sequences, about a tenth of which show up once; over 9% is in the top ten. Sample: PBMCs from the stem cell graft donor, taken from the stem cell graft. The receptors derive from a human donor who donated a stem cell graft to a child with SCID.

A few counts support this clonotype. The gene calls are TRBV20-1 and TRBJ2-7, with D perhaps matching TRBD2 (5 bases). CDR1 DFQATT and CDR2 SNEGSKA come from the germline V gene (reference sequence). V was trimmed by 5 bases and J by 3 bases, leaving 14 bases between them. The length of the CDR3 is 13 residues. CDR3 bases: TGCAGTGCTCCTCGGACGGGGAGCTACGAGCAGTACTTC. Residues: CSAPRTGSYEQYF.

The chain couples TRBV29-1 to TRBJ2-1; 7 bases line up with TRBD1. CDR1 is SQVTM, CDR2 ANQGSEA, per germline. Germline trimming cut 2 bases from V and 8 bases from J; bases unmatched to any gene: 12. The CDR3 spans 15 residues. The chain's CDR3 is CSVERGLGDSHEQFF. CDR3 nucleotide sequence: TGCAGCGTTGAAAGGGGGTTGGGGGACAGCCATGAGCAGTTCTTC.

This clonotype was seen more than once but under ten times. V usage is TRBV5-4 and J usage is TRBJ2-5, with D possibly matching TRBD1 (7 bases). Per the germline V gene, CDR1 is SGHNT and CDR2 is YYREEE (reference sequence). V lost 0 bases and J 5 bases, leaving 14 bases between the germline ends. The CDR3 runs to 15 residues. The CDR3 reads CASSLAGGGGETQYF. The CDR3 region has the DNA TGTGCCAGCAGCTTGGCCGGAGGGGGCGGCGAGACCCAGTACTTC. Together with reference TRBV5-4 and TRBJ2-5, the CDR3 gives the full variable domain: ETGVTQSPTHLIKTRGQQVTLRCSSQSGHNTVSWYQQALGQGPQFIFQYYREEENGRGNFPPRFSGLQFPNYSSELNVNALELDDSALYLCASSLAGGGGETQYFGPGTRLLVL.

The chain couples TRBV7-9 to TRBJ2-5; perhaps TRBD1 as D (6 bases). The CDR3 length is 16 residues. V was pared by 3 bases and J by 1 base, with 15 bases between. CDR1 and CDR2 (germline): SEHNR, FQNEAQ (reference sequence). The CDR3 loop is CASSLGAWVSQETQYF. The CDR3 DNA follows: TGTGCCAGCAGCTTGGGGGCATGGGTATCCCAAGAGACCCAGTACTTC.

This chain's CDR3 is CASSLANPGAAQRATQYF. The CDR3 DNA follows: TGTGCCAGCAGCTTAGCGAACCCCGGGGCCGCCCAACGTGCGACCCAGTACTTC. The chain has TRBV11-1 and TRBJ2-5; D tentatively reads TRBD1 or TRBD2 (5 bases each). The CDR3 sequence is 18 residues long. CDR1 is SGHAT and CDR2 is FQDESV in the germline V gene (reference sequence). Trimming removed 0 bases at V and 7 bases at J, with 24 bases between.

This chain connects TRBV5-5 to TRBJ2-5; D unclear. The germline V and J ends were trimmed by 1 base and 7 bases, with 11 bases remaining between them. CDR1 and CDR2 (germline): SGHKS, YYEKEE (reference sequence). This CDR3 is 13 amino acids long. The CDR3 here is CASSLRSERTQYF. In DNA form, the CDR3 reads TGTGCCAGCAGCTTGAGGTCTGAGAGGACCCAGTACTTC.

The table lists this clonotype with many counts. In DNA, the CDR3 is TGCGCCAGCAGAGCGGCTGCGCGGGGAGATACGCAGTATTTT. It is translated as CASRAAARGDTQYF. This sequence joins TRBV5-1 and TRBJ2-3, with D possibly TRBD2 on 6 matching bases. CDR1 SGHRS and CDR2 YFSETQ come from the germline V gene. The CDR3 runs to 14 residues. Deletions cut 5 bases from V and 5 bases from J, with 15 bases between.

This clonotype came up a few times. The V call is TRBV1, the J call TRBJ2-1; the D segment call TRBD1 is taken from the table without a DNA check. TRBV1 is labeled a pseudogene. There are 13 residues in the CDR3. The CDR3 nucleotides read TGCACCAGCAGCGACGGGGGGGACAATGAGCAGTTCTTC. This encodes CTSSDGGDNEQFF.

The sample holds many counts of this clonotype. V is TRBV4-1 and J is TRBJ1-6; TRBD1 aligns across 9 bases. Germline V gene lookup returns CDR1 MGHRA and CDR2 YSYEKL. The CDR3 spans 15 residues. The junction had 10 bases not matched to a gene; V was cut back by 1 base and J by 15 bases. Here the CDR3 reads CASSQAGTGPKNLHF. As DNA, the CDR3 is TGCGCCAGCAGCCAAGCCGGGACAGGGCCCAAGAACCTCCACTTT.